This record looks at one TCR beta chain sequence and its context. Antigen specificity is unknown. The data derive from a study of CD4 T cells in relation to SARS-CoV-2 and coronaviruses. Looking at the study overall: Controls used an HIV-1 Nef peptide pool or no peptide. Study-level findings and limits: SARS-CoV-2-driven expansion was significantly weaker in crossreactive than monoreactive clones.

Unexposed donor CD4+ T cells date from about 2011-2018, before the COVID-19 pandemic. After roughly ten days of culture, CD4+ T cells were isolated. Germline V CDR1 and CDR2: SGHRS, YFSETQ. J lost 5 bases, V lost 3 bases, and 7 bases had no gene match. The CDR3 length is 15 residues. Clones were read by immunoSEQ multiplex PCR, and TCRdb kept only the in-frame ones, dropping some. The sample has around 15,000 clones, over 75% seen once. Sequenced sample: CD4+ T cells from PBMCs, cultured in vitro. The rearrangement links TRBV5-1 to TRBJ2-2; 7 bases are a match to TRBD1. This receptor was obtained from a human donor in good health. CDR3 residues: CASSSGQHGTGELFF. The CDR3 nucleotides are TGCGCCAGCAGCTCGGGACAGCACGGGACCGGGGAGCTGTTTTTT. Using reference TRBV5-1 and TRBJ2-2 for the parts outside the CDR3, the full variable domain is KAGVTQTPRYLIKTRGQQVTLSCSPISGHRSVSWYQQTPGQGLQFLFEYFSETQRNKGNFPGRFSGRQFSNSRSEMNVSTLELGDSALYLCASSSGQHGTGELFFGEGSRLTVL.